A single sample gave rise to the 3 T cell receptor beta chains below, sequenced in a study of cytomegalovirus exposure and HLA in healthy donors (dated by TCRdb to about 2017). Receptor amplification or capture employed the immunoSEQ multiplex PCR assay. The multiplex PCR relied on a mix of 60 forward primers for TCR Vbeta segments and 13 reverse primers for TCR Jbeta segments. As stored in TCRdb, this immuneACCESS dataset retains in-frame rearrangements with V and J assigned. A fraction of the clones does not appear; measured against another copy, unresolved V genes explain less than half of the discrepancy, and the remainder lacks a known reason. This sample gives some 170,000 clones in total; more than 80% of them show up just once. In total, the top ten clones hold under 2% of the sample. The material sequenced was PBMCs. These receptors were collected from a young woman in good health and CMV-seronegative.

The chain employs TRBV6-5 and TRBJ1-3; a weak D match, TRBD1 (6 bases). Trimming cost V 6 bases and J 0 bases, with 12 bases left between them. This CDR3 has 15 amino acids. CDR1 and CDR2 from the germline V gene are MNHEY and SVGAGI. The CDR3 sequence is CASRQGRHSGNTIYF. In DNA form, the CDR3 reads TGTGCCAGCAGACAGGGACGGCACTCTGGAAACACCATATATTTT.

The chain employs TRBV18 and TRBJ2-1, with TRBD2 matching 11 bases. V lost 3 bases, J lost 6 bases, and 10 bases stayed unmatched. The CDR3 has 17 residues. Germline V lookup: CDR1 KGHSH, CDR2 LQKENI. The CDR3: CASSPPSRLAGINEQFF. In DNA, the CDR3 is TGTGCCAGCTCACCGCCGAGTAGACTAGCGGGGATCAATGAGCAGTTCTTC.

This chain links TRBV7-7 with TRBJ2-3; the D gene is possibly TRBD1 (6 bases). V was shortened by 1 base and J by 3 bases, with 11 bases between the two germline ends. The CDR3 runs 15 residues. Germline CDR1 is SSHAT and CDR2 is FNYEAQ (reference sequence). The CDR3 coding sequence is TGTGCCAGCAGCTTAGGAGGGGGAGCAACAGATACGCAGTATTTT. It yields the protein CASSLGGGATDTQYF.